Listed below are T cell receptor beta chains from one sample, sequenced in a study of shared clonotypes between healthy human individuals. Assay used: immunoSEQ multiplex PCR; TCRdb lists only in-frame clones, some missing. The data hold millions of clones, with 93% observed a single time. Sequencing was performed on naive CD4+ T cells from PBMCs. The receptors were gathered from a man aged 18 to 29 in good health. Some clones in this sample may be carry-over from other donors' samples. Each CDR3 is given with its conserved first and last residue. A D gene is named only where the DNA matches it firmly. Size is stated for part of the rows, as once, few or many counts, or as a class when the clone is expanded.

few	TRBV15	NA	TRBJ1-5	CATSRDPPQPQHF	TGTGCCACCAGCAGAGATCCCCCACAGCCCCAGCATTTT
few	TRBV15	TRBD1	TRBJ2-5	CATSRDVQGDLRGETQYF	TGTGCCACCAGCAGAGATGTGCAGGGGGATCTCAGGGGAGAGACCCAGTACTTC
NA	TRBV28	TRBD1	TRBJ1-2	CASSTSGGRYGGYTF	TGTGCCAGCAGCACTTCAGGGGGCCGGTATGGAGGCTACACCTTC
NA	TRBV2	TRBD1	TRBJ1-2	CASRVRQGAYGYTF	TGTGCCAGCAGGGTCCGACAGGGGGCGTATGGCTACACCTTC
NA	TRBV7-2	NA	TRBJ2-5	CASSTRGVQETQYF	TGTGCCAGCAGCACCCGAGGGGTACAAGAGACCCAGTACTTC
NA	TRBV7-2	NA	TRBJ1-2	CASAPTRTYSGYTF	TGTGCCAGCGCACCAACAAGGACCTATAGCGGCTACACCTTC
NA	TRBV6-4	TRBD2	TRBJ2-3	CASSDRASGTTQYF	TGTGCCAGCAGTGACAGGGCTAGCGGGACTACGCAGTATTTT
NA	TRBV7-6	NA	TRBJ1-4	CASSLLHEKLFF	TGTGCCAGCAGCCTCTTGCACGAAAAACTGTTTTTT
NA	TRBV5-6	NA	TRBJ1-4	CASSSLSTNEKLFF	TGTGCCAGCAGCTCCCTTAGTACTAATGAAAAACTGTTTTTT
NA	TRBV6-1	NA	TRBJ2-1	CASSQGVGEQFF	TGTGCCAGCAGTCAAGGGGTAGGTGAGCAGTTCTTC
few	TRBV6-6	TRBD1	TRBJ1-5	CASRSRQGSQPQHF	TGTGCCAGCAGGAGCCGACAGGGTAGTCAGCCCCAGCATTTT
NA	TRBV6-6	NA	TRBJ2-5	CASSYPPLQETQYF	TGTGCCAGCAGTTATCCCCCCCTCCAAGAGACCCAGTACTTC
once	TRBV6-1	NA	TRBJ1-5	CASRSLTGNRQPQHF	TGTGCCAGCAGATCCTTGACTGGAAATCGGCAGCCCCAGCATTTT
NA	TRBV7-9	TRBD1	TRBJ2-3	CASSFSYRGSQSATQYF	TGTGCCAGCAGCTTCAGCTACAGGGGATCACAGAGCGCTACGCAGTATTTT
NA	TRBV28	NA	TRBJ2-2	CASSLVQTGELFF	TGTGCCAGCAGTTTGGTTCAGACCGGGGAGCTGTTTTTT
NA	TRBV6-5	NA	TRBJ1-1	CASSYTVNTEAFF	TGTGCCAGCAGTTATACGGTGAACACTGAAGCTTTCTTT
NA	TRBV19	NA	TRBJ2-2	CASSSSVRGRTGELFF	TGTGCCAGTAGTAGCAGCGTCAGGGGGAGGACCGGGGAGCTGTTTTTT
NA	TRBV7-2	NA	TRBJ2-1	CASSLYAGNNEQFF	TGTGCCAGCAGCTTATACGCAGGGAACAATGAGCAGTTCTTC
NA	TRBV27	TRBD1	TRBJ2-2	CASRRDRGTGELFF	TGTGCCAGCAGAAGGGACAGGGGTACCGGGGAGCTGTTTTTT
NA	TRBV7-8	NA	TRBJ2-1	CASSLGPPGNEQFF	TGTGCCAGCAGCTTAGGGCCTCCCGGGAATGAGCAGTTCTTC
NA	TRBV5-4	NA	TRBJ2-1	CAINGRNSYNEQFF	TGTGCCATCAATGGACGGAACTCCTACAATGAGCAGTTCTTC
NA	TRBV2	NA	TRBJ1-4	CASRRTGSGEKLFF	TGTGCCAGCAGGCGCACAGGGTCGGGTGAAAAACTGTTTTTT
NA	TRBV7-8	TRBD2	TRBJ2-2	CASSLGRSGRVNAGELFF	TGTGCCAGCAGCTTAGGAAGAAGCGGGAGGGTCAATGCCGGGGAGCTGTTTTTT
once	TRBV4-3	NA	TRBJ1-2	CASSLGTSGYTF	TGCGCCAGCAGCCTAGGGACTTCTGGCTACACCTTC
NA	TRBV2	NA	TRBJ2-7	CASSDRKSFPPYEQYF	TGTGCCAGCAGTGACAGGAAGTCATTCCCCCCCTACGAGCAGTACTTC
NA	TRBV5-5	TRBD2	TRBJ2-3	CASSPLTSGSTDTQYF	TGTGCCAGCAGCCCTCTGACTAGCGGGTCCACAGATACGCAGTATTTT
NA	TRBV27	NA	TRBJ2-5	CASSLSGALWETQYF	TGTGCCAGCAGTCTCAGTGGGGCACTTTGGGAGACCCAGTACTTC
NA	TRBV7-6	TRBD2	TRBJ2-1	CASSLSGGRFAEQFF	TGTGCCAGCAGCTTATCGGGCGGGAGGTTTGCTGAGCAGTTCTTC
NA	TRBV11-2	NA	TRBJ2-3	CASSLRRGPTDTQYF	TGTGCCAGCAGCTTAAGGCGGGGGCCCACAGATACGCAGTATTTT
NA	TRBV25-1	TRBD1	TRBJ2-7	CASSEYARQGEQYF	TGTGCCAGCAGTGAATACGCGAGACAGGGCGAGCAGTACTTC
NA	TRBV28	NA	TRBJ2-1	CASTDGDEQFF	TGTGCCAGCACGGATGGGGATGAGCAGTTCTTC
NA	TRBV29-1	TRBD1	TRBJ1-2	CSVGQGVMGYTF	TGCAGCGTAGGGCAGGGGGTGATGGGCTACACCTTC
once	TRBV19	NA	TRBJ1-2	CATKFLQTPARSGYTF	TGTGCCACCAAGTTTTTACAAACTCCGGCCCGGAGTGGCTACACCTTC
NA	TRBV5-4	NA	TRBJ1-2	CASSFGGRWDGYTF	TGTGCCAGCAGCTTTGGGGGGCGCTGGGATGGCTACACCTTC
NA	TRBV7-9	NA	TRBJ1-1	CASSLDSGNTEAFF	TGTGCCAGCAGCTTAGATTCGGGGAACACTGAAGCTTTCTTT
once	TRBV5-1	TRBD1	TRBJ2-7	CASSRAGTDSYEQYF	TGCGCCAGCAGCCGGGCCGGGACAGACTCCTACGAGCAGTACTTC
NA	TRBV21-1	NA	TRBJ2-7	CASTRKRSYEQYF	TGTGCCAGCACTCGAAAGCGATCCTACGAGCAGTACTTC
NA	TRBV5-1	TRBD1	TRBJ2-1	CASSLPRTGSYNEQFF	TGCGCCAGCAGCTTGCCCCGGACAGGTTCCTACAATGAGCAGTTCTTC
NA	TRBV11-2	TRBD2	TRBJ2-1	CASSLDNRLAGGSEQFF	TGTGCCAGCAGCTTAGATAACAGACTAGCGGGAGGTAGTGAGCAGTTCTTC
NA	TRBV6-5	NA	TRBJ2-2	CASAKEAANTGELFF	TGTGCCAGCGCCAAAGAGGCAGCGAACACCGGGGAGCTGTTTTTT
NA	TRBV30	TRBD2	TRBJ2-7	CALRKRGGYEQYF	TGTGCCCTACGCAAGCGGGGGGGTTACGAGCAGTACTTC
NA	TRBV28	NA	TRBJ2-3	CASKSGGGTDTQYF	TGTGCCAGCAAATCCGGGGGAGGCACAGATACGCAGTATTTT
NA	TRBV18	TRBD1	TRBJ2-2	CASSFAGTGFTGELFF	TGTGCCAGCTCATTTGCCGGGACAGGGTTCACCGGGGAGCTGTTTTTT
NA	TRBV5-1	TRBD1	TRBJ1-2	CASSLGGTDYGYTF	TGCGCCAGCAGCTTGGGCGGGACAGACTATGGCTACACCTTC
NA	TRBV6-1	TRBD2	TRBJ2-4	CASSVGVLAGGDIQYF	TGTGCCAGCAGTGTAGGCGTACTAGCGGGAGGTGACATTCAGTACTTC
NA	TRBV28	TRBD1	TRBJ1-3	CASSGIRTGGVVSGNTIYF	TGTGCCAGCAGTGGCATCCGAACAGGGGGAGTCGTGTCTGGAAACACCATATATTTT
NA	TRBV15	TRBD1	TRBJ1-4	CATSGRGQGAFHRTNEKLFF	TGTGCCACCAGCGGCAGGGGACAGGGGGCTTTTCACCGCACTAATGAAAAACTGTTTTTT
NA	TRBV2	TRBD2	TRBJ2-3	CASSERLAGGDTQYF	TGTGCCAGCAGTGAGAGGCTAGCGGGAGGAGATACGCAGTATTTT
NA	TRBV7-3	TRBD2	TRBJ2-1	CASSSPGLAGRNEQFF	TGTGCCAGCAGCTCACCGGGACTAGCGGGGAGGAATGAGCAGTTCTTC
NA	TRBV28	TRBD1	TRBJ1-2	CASSETPTGGWNGYTF	TGTGCCAGCAGTGAGACTCCGACAGGGGGCTGGAATGGCTACACCTTC
NA	TRBV10-3	TRBD2	TRBJ2-3	CATAGLAGPTSTDTQYF	TGTGCCACCGCGGGACTAGCGGGACCCACTAGCACAGATACGCAGTATTTT
NA	TRBV28	NA	TRBJ1-1	CASHTRGLLNTEAFF	TGTGCCAGCCATACCCGAGGGCTGCTGAACACTGAAGCTTTCTTT
NA	TRBV9	NA	TRBJ2-3	CASSVDSGTDTQYF	TGTGCCAGCAGCGTAGATTCGGGCACAGATACGCAGTATTTT
NA	TRBV30	NA	TRBJ2-7	CAWSSGGSSYEQYF	TGTGCCTGGAGTTCAGGGGGGAGCTCCTACGAGCAGTACTTC